This T cell receptor (beta chain) was sequenced during a study of early T cells in non-severe SARS-CoV-2 infection. The wider study: Investigators sequenced bulk RNA drawn from unsorted whole blood, and chains remained unpaired. Whole-study results and caveats: VDJdb matching favored anti-spike CD8 responses, missing private and CD4 specificities.

CDR1 and CDR2 (germline): MDHEN, SYDVKM. This CDR3 is 15 amino acids long. Unmatched junction bases numbered 4, after V lost 5 bases and J lost 3 bases. Each single cDNA molecule received a unique molecular identifier. TCRdb independently ran MiXCR on the 5' RACE reads; one entry per CDR3 protein. Of around 94,000 distinct CDR3 sequences listed, about 12% are singletons. Many counts were recorded for this clonotype. Its antigen is not identified. The chain joins TRBV28 to TRBJ1-5; 10 bases agree with TRBD1. The sequencing sample was made of whole blood. This TCR came from an adult who was a healthcare worker with PCR-confirmed SARS-CoV-2 infection or an uninfected control (not recorded which). CDR3 coding DNA: TGTGCCAGCAGTGACAGGGGGCCCTACAATCAGCCCCAGCATTTT. Amino acids: CASSDRGPYNQPQHF. The entire variable domain, with the rest obtained from reference TRBV28 and TRBJ1-5, is as follows: DVKVTQSSRYLVKRTGEKVFLECVQDMDHENMFWYRQDPGLGLRLIYFSYDVKMKEKGDIPEGYSVSREKKERFSLILESASTNQTSMYLCASSDRGPYNQPQHFGDGTRLSIL.